Below are 8 T cell receptor beta chains sequenced from a single sample in a study of blood T cell repertoires in COVID-19. TCRdb's table, derived via immunoSEQ multiplex PCR, lists solely in-frame clones and lacks some. The sample records some 53,000 clones, about 90% being singletons. Sequenced input: peripheral blood. The source is a human donor in a cohort sampled during active COVID-19.

The chain is built from TRBV30 and TRBJ1-5; no firm D call. Germline V gene lookup returns CDR1 GTSNPN and CDR2 SVGIG (reference sequence). The CDR3 is 13 amino acids. With 2 bases removed from V and 0 bases from J, the gap between germline ends came to 5 bases. This CDR3 reads CAWSFYSNQPQHF. In DNA, the CDR3 is TGTGCCTGGAGTTTCTATAGCAATCAGCCCCAGCATTTT. The full variable domain, in which reference TRBV30 and TRBJ1-5 provide the parts outside the CDR3, is SQTIHQWPATLVQPVGSPLSLECTVEGTSNPNLYWYRQAAGRGLQLLFYSVGIGQISSEVPQNLSASRPQDRQFILSSKKLLLSDSGFYLCAWSFYSNQPQHFGDGTRLSIL.

This clone was seen more than once but under ten times. The V call is TRBV5-1, the J call TRBJ1-3; tentative D call: TRBD1 (5 bases). The V end lost 0 bases, the J end lost 0 bases, and 10 bases lay between the germline ends. This CDR3 is 16 amino acids long. Germline lookup yields CDR1 SGHRS and CDR2 YFSETQ. The CDR3 sequence: CASSLDQGYSGNTIYF. The CDR3, as DNA: TGCGCCAGCAGCTTGGATCAGGGCTACTCTGGAAACACCATATATTTT.

This clone was seen only a few times. V gene TRBV5-1 combines with J gene TRBJ2-1; D call uncertain. In germline, CDR1 is SGHRS, CDR2 YFSETQ. V lost 0 bases, J lost 8 bases, and 12 bases lay in between. This CDR3 has 14 residues. The CDR3 sequence is CASSLVPGVHEQFF. Written as DNA, the CDR3 is TGCGCCAGCAGCTTGGTACCAGGTGTTCATGAGCAGTTCTTC.

V is TRBV19 and J is TRBJ1-1, with a possible D match to TRBD1 (6 bases). The CDR3 has 12 amino acids. The ends were cut back, 7 bases at V and 6 bases at J, with 12 bases in the middle. Germline V lookup: CDR1 LNHDA, CDR2 SQIVND (reference sequence). CDR3 DNA: TGTGCCAGTAAGAGGGGGTTGGCTGAAGCTTTCTTT. It encodes CASKRGLAEAFF.

V gene TRBV6-5 combines with J gene TRBJ2-7; D remains unclear. CDR3 length: 15 amino acids. Trimming cost V 5 bases and J 1 base, with 15 bases left between them. Per germline, CDR1 MNHEY and CDR2 SVGAGI. The CDR3 spells CASSPLTVSSYEQYF. CDR3 DNA sequence: TGTGCCAGCAGTCCCCTTACAGTCTCTTCCTACGAGCAGTACTTC.

This chain connects TRBV9 to TRBJ2-1; D remains unclear. From germline, CDR1 is SGDLS and CDR2 YYNGEE. The CDR3 contains 16 residues. Trimming took off 0 bases at V and 3 bases at J, with 13 bases between the two ends. The CDR3 bases are TGTGCCAGCAGCGTAGCCCCCCGCCAGAACTACAATGAGCAGTTCTTC. Its protein product is CASSVAPRQNYNEQFF.

The chain's CDR3 is CASSLDLRGYDIMNEQFF. CDR3 coding DNA: TGTGCCAGCAGCTTAGATCTTCGGGGTTACGATATTATGAATGAGCAGTTCTTC. The gene calls are TRBV11-2 and TRBJ2-1; weak D call: TRBD2 (5 bases). This CDR3 contains 18 residues. V was pared by 0 bases and J by 7 bases, with 22 bases between. Looked up from germline, CDR1 is SGHAT and CDR2 is FQNNGV. Variable domain in full (rest from reference TRBV11-2 and TRBJ2-1): EAGVAQSPRYKIIEKRQSVAFWCNPISGHATLYWYQQILGQGPKLLIQFQNNGVVDDSQLPKDRFSAERLKGVDSTLKIQPAKLEDSAVYLCASSLDLRGYDIMNEQFFGPGTRLTVL.

This clone was detected once. The chain joins TRBV6-5 to TRBJ2-1; 9 bases line up with TRBD2. V shed 6 bases and J 4 bases; nucleotides not matched to a gene: 7. CDR3 length equals 15 residues. The germline gives CDR1 MNHEY, CDR2 SVGAGI. The CDR3 nucleotides read TGTGCCAGCAGCCTAGCGGGAATCCTATACAATGAGCAGTTCTTC. This codes for CASSLAGILYNEQFF.